These 2 T cell receptor beta chains came from one sample sequenced in a study of T cell responses to AZD1222 COVID-19 vaccine. Here immunoSEQ multiplex PCR was the method, and the copy in TCRdb shows in-frame clones only, minus some. The repertoire includes 90,000 to 150,000 clones, 70% to 90% of them detected once, and 3.5% to 4% sits in the top ten. Sequenced material: peripheral blood, taken 28 days after the second AZD1222 dose. The receptors shown here come from an adult who received the AZD1222 COVID-19 vaccine.

The genes are TRBV19 and TRBJ2-5, with 8 positions matching TRBD1. V lost 4 bases, J lost 3 bases, and 1 base stayed unmatched. The CDR3 extends over 13 amino acids. Germline assignment: CDR1 LNHDA and CDR2 SQIVND (reference sequence). This CDR3 is CASSTTGEETQYF. DNA for the CDR3: TGTGCCAGTAGTACGACAGGGGAAGAGACCCAGTACTTC.

The rearrangement links TRBV28 to TRBJ2-3; 9 bases agree with TRBD1. The V segment lost 7 bases and the J segment 2 bases; nucleotides outside the gene matches: 7. Germline CDR1 MDHEN, CDR2 SYDVKM. The CDR3 spans 15 residues. The CDR3 here is CASKGQGLHTDTQYF. The CDR3 DNA follows: TGTGCCAGCAAGGGACAGGGATTGCACACAGATACGCAGTATTTT.